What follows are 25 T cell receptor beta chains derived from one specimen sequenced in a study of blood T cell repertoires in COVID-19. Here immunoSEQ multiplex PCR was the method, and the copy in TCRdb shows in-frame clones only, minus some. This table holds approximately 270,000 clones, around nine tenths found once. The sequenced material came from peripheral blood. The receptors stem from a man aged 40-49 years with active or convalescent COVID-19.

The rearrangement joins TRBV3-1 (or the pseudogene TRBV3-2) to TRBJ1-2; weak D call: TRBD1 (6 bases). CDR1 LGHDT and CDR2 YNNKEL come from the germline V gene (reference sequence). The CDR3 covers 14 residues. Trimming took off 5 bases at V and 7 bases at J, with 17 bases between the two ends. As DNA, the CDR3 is TGTGCCAGCAGCGAGGGACATTCGGACGGTGGCTACACCTTC. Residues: CASSEGHSDGGYTF.

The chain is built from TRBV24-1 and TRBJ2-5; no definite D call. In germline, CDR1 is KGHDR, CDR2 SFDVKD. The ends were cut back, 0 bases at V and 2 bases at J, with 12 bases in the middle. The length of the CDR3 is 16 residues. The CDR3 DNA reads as TGTGCCACCAGTGATTTGAAGGAAACAGCTCAAGAGACCCAGTACTTC. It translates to CATSDLKETAQETQYF.

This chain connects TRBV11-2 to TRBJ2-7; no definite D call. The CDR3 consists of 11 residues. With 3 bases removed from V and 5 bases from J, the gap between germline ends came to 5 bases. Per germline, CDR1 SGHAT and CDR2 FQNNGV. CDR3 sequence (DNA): TGTGCCAGCAGCTTTGGAGACGAGCAGTACTTC. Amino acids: CASSFGDEQYF.

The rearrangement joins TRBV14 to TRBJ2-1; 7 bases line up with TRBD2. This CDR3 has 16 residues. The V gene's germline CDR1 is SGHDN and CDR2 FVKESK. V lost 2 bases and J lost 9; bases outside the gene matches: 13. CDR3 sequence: CASSQHLAVRGSEQFF. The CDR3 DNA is TGTGCCAGCAGCCAACATCTAGCGGTCAGAGGGAGTGAGCAGTTCTTC.

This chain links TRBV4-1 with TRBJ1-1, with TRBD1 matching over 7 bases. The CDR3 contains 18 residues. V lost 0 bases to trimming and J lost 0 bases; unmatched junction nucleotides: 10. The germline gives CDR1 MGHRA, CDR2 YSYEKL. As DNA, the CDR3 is TGCGCCAGCAGCCAAGAATATCGACAGGGCTTCCTGAACACTGAAGCTTTCTTT. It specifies CASSQEYRQGFLNTEAFF.

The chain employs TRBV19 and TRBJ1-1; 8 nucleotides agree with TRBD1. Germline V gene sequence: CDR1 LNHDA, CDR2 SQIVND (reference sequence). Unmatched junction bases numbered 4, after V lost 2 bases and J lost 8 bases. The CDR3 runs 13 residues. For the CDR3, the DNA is TGTGCCAGTAGTATATGGGCAGGGGGCGAAGCTTTCTTT. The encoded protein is CASSIWAGGEAFF.

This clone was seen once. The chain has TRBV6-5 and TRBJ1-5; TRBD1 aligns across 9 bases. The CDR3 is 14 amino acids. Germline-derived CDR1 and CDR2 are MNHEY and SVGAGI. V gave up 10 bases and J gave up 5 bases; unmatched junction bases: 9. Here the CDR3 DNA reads TGTGCCACCGCGGGACAGGGTTACGATCAGCCCCAGCATTTT. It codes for CATAGQGYDQPQHF.

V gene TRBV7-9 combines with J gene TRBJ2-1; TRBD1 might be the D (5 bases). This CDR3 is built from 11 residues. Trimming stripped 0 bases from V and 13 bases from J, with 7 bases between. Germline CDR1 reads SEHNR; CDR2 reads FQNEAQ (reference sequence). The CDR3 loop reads CASSLAQGQFF. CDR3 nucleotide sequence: TGTGCCAGCAGCTTAGCGCAGGGTCAGTTCTTC.

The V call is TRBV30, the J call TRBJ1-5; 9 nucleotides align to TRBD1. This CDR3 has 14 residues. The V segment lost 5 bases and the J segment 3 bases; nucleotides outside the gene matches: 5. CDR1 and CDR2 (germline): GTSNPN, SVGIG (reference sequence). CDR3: CAWSQGASNQPQHF. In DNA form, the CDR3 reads TGTGCCTGGTCACAGGGGGCCTCCAATCAGCCCCAGCATTTT.

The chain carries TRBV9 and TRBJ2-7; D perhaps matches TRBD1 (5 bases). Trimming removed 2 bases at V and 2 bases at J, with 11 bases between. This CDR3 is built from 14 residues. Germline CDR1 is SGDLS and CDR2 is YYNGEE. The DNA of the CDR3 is TGTGCCAGCAGCGTCAGGGATCTTGCCTACGAGCAGTACTTC. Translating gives CASSVRDLAYEQYF.

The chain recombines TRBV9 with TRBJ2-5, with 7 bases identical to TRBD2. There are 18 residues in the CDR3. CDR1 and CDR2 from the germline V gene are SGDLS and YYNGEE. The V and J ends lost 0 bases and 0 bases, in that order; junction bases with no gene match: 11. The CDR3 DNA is TGTGCCAGCAGCGTAGGGGCCGGGAGCGGGGTGTACCAAGAGACCCAGTACTTC. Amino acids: CASSVGAGSGVYQETQYF.

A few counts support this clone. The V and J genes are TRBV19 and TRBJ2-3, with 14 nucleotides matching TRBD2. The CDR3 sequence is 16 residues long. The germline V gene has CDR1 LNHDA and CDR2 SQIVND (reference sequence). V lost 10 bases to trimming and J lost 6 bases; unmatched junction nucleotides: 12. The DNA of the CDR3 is TGTGCCACCGAAAAGACTAGCGGGAGGGCCCGTGATACGCAGTATTTT. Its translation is CATEKTSGRARDTQYF.

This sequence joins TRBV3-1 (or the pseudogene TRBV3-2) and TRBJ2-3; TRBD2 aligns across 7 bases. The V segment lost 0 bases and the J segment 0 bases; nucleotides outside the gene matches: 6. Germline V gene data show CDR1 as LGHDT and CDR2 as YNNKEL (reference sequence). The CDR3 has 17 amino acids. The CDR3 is CASSQDPSGVSTDTQYF. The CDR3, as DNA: TGTGCCAGCAGCCAAGATCCAAGCGGGGTTAGCACAGATACGCAGTATTTT.

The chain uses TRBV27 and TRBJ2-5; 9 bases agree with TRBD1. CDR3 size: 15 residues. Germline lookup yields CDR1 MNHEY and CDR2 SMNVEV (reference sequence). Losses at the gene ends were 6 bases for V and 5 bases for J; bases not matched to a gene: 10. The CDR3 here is CASRKPGQGMETQYF. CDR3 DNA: TGTGCCAGCAGAAAACCCGGACAGGGGATGGAGACCCAGTACTTC.

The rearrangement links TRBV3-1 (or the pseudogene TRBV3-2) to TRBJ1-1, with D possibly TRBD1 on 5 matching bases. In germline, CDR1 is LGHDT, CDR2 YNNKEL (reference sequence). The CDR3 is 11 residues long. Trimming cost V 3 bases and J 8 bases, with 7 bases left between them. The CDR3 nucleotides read TGTGCCAGCAGCCAGGGGCGGGAAGCTTTCTTT. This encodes CASSQGREAFF.

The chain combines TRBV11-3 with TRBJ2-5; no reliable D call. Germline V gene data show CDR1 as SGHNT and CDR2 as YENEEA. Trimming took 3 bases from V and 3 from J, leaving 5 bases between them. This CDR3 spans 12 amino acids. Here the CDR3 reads CASSLAEETQYF. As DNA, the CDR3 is TGTGCCAGCAGCTTGGCCGAAGAGACCCAGTACTTC.

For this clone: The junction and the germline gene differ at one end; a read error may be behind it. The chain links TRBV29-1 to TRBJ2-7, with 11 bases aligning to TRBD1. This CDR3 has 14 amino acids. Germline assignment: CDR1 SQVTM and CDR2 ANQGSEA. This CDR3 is CSVVGTGGSSEQYF. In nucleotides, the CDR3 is TGCAGCGTTGTCGGGACAGGGGGTTCCTCCGAGCAGTACTTC.

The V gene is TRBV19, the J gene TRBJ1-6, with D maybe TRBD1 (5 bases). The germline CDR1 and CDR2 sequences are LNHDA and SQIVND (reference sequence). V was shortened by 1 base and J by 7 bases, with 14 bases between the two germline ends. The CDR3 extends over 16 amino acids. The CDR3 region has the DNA TGTGCCAGTAGTATAGTACCGTGGCAGGGAAATTCACCCCTCCACTTT. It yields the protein CASSIVPWQGNSPLHF.

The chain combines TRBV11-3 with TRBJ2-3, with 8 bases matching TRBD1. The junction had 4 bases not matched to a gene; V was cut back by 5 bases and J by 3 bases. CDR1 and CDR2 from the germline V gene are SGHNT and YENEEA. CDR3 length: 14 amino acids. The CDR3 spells CASSQGARTDTQYF. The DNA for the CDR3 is TGTGCCAGCAGCCAGGGGGCGCGAACAGATACGCAGTATTTT.

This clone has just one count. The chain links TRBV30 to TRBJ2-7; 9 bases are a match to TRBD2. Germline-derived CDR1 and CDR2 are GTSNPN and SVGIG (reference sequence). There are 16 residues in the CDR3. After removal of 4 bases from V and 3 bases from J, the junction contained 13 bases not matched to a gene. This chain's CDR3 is CAWNDKGLANLYEQYF. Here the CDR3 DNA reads TGTGCCTGGAACGACAAAGGACTAGCGAACCTCTACGAGCAGTACTTC.

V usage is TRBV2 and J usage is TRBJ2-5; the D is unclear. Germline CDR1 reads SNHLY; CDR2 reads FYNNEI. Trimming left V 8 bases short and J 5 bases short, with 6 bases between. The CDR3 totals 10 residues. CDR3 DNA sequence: TGTGCCAGCCGTCGGGAGACCCAGTACTTC. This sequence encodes CASRRETQYF.

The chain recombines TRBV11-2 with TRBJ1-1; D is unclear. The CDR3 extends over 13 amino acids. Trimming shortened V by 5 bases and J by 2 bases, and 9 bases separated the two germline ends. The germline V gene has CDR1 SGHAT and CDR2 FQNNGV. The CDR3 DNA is TGTGCCAGCAGCATATCAGAAAACACTGAAGCTTTCTTT. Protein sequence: CASSISENTEAFF.

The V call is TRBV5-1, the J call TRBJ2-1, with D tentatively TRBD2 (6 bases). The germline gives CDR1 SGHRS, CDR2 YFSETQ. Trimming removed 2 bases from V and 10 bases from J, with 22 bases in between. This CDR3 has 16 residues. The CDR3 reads CASSFLPGTRWEEQFF. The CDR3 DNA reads TGCGCCAGCAGCTTTCTTCCCGGGACTCGGTGGGAAGAGCAGTTCTTC.

CDR3 in amino acids: CASSAAGAVVLAKNIQYF. The DNA of the CDR3 is TGTGCCAGCAGTGCGGCAGGGGCAGTGGTATTGGCCAAAAACATTCAGTACTTC. The chain uses TRBV25-1 and TRBJ2-4, with a possible D match to TRBD1 (6 bases). This CDR3 is 18 amino acids long. Germline V gene data show CDR1 as MGHDK and CDR2 as SYGVNS. Trimming removed 4 bases at V and 1 base at J, with 20 bases between. The whole variable domain, remainder taken from reference TRBV25-1 and TRBJ2-4, is EADIYQTPRYLVIGTGKKITLECSQTMGHDKMYWYQQDPGMELHLIHYSYGVNSTEKGDLSSESTVSRIRTEHFPLTLESARPSHTSQYLCASSAAGAVVLAKNIQYFGAGTRLSVL.

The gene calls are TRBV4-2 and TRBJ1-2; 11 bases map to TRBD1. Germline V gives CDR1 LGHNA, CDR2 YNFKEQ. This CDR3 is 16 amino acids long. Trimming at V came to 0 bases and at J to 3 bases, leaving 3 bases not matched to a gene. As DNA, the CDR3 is TGTGCCAGCAGCCAAGATGGGACAGGGGGATACTATGGCTACACCTTC. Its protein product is CASSQDGTGGYYGYTF.